This TCR beta chain was retrieved from a study of blood T cell repertoires in COVID-19. The overall study: The origin of the acute and convalescent COVID-19 samples was the United States, Italy and Spain.

The V end lost 4 bases, the J end lost 4 bases, and 14 bases lay between the germline ends. Per the germline V gene, CDR1 is SNHLY and CDR2 is FYNNEI. The CDR3 runs to 14 residues. Assay used: immunoSEQ multiplex PCR; TCRdb lists only in-frame clones, some missing. The data show 250,000 to 350,000 clones, around 87% seen once. This chain connects TRBV2 to TRBJ2-7, with D possibly matching TRBD1 (6 bases). Sequencing input: peripheral blood. This sequence was found in a woman aged 50 to 60 who had recovered from COVID-19. The CDR3 region has the DNA TGTGCCAGCAGTGTCGGGCAGGGGCGGTACGAGCAGTACTTC. It is translated as CASSVGQGRYEQYF.